This T cell receptor (beta chain) was captured in a study of blood T cells in healthy people across ages. General study points: Long-lived donors carried more naive CD4+ cells and greater diversity than aged donors. The recorded TCR beta diversity per million T cells decreased in a roughly linear manner with age.

With regard to this clonotype: Its cognate antigen is unknown. A much bigger clone sits one base away, suggesting this may be a read error.

Per the germline V gene, CDR1 is DFQATT and CDR2 is SNEGSKA (reference sequence). The CDR3 sequence is 12 residues long. A sample-barcoded 5' primer and a J-beta primer mix were used in a second PCR of roughly 6 to 11 cycles. TCRdb processed the 5' RACE reads anew with MiXCR; each CDR3 protein has one entry. The sample yields 1.5 million to 2 million distinct CDR3 sequences, 25% to 30% seen once. The TCR comes from a woman in her twenties or thirties in good health. Sequences were obtained from blood. The chain has TRBV20-1 and TRBJ2-5; D is perhaps TRBD2 (6 bases). CDR3 nucleotide sequence: TGCAGTACTAGTCAGGGAGGTGAGACCCAGTACTTC. Residues: CSTSQGGETQYF.